These 8 T cell receptor beta chains were sequenced from one sample in a study of immune evolution from preneoplasia to lung adenocarcinoma. Here immunoSEQ multiplex PCR was the method, and the copy in TCRdb shows in-frame clones only, minus some. This repertoire shows fewer than 50,000 clones, approximately 80% found once; its top ten account for around 4.5%. Sequencing was performed on FFPE invasive lung adenocarcinoma tissue. The receptors stem from a person aged 55 to 75 with lung adenocarcinoma.

V usage is TRBV5-1 and J usage is TRBJ2-2; D not certain. The CDR3 covers 12 residues. With 4 bases removed from V and 5 bases from J, the gap between germline ends came to 6 bases. CDR1 and CDR2 from the germline V gene are SGHRS and YFSETQ. This CDR3 is CASSVGTGELFF. CDR3 nucleotide sequence: TGCGCCAGCAGCGTGGGAACCGGGGAGCTGTTTTTT.

The rearrangement links TRBV30 to TRBJ2-7, with TRBD2 identical over 8 bases. CDR1 and CDR2 (germline): GTSNPN, SVGIG (reference sequence). Trimming removed 0 bases from V and 2 bases from J; junction bases left unmatched: 6. This CDR3 has 15 residues. The CDR3 here is CAWSVGVAGTYEQYF. CDR3 DNA: TGTGCCTGGAGTGTAGGGGTAGCGGGGACCTACGAGCAGTACTTC. Supplemented by reference TRBV30 and TRBJ2-7, the full variable domain reads SQTIHQWPATLVQPVGSPLSLECTVEGTSNPNLYWYRQAAGRGLQLLFYSVGIGQISSEVPQNLSASRPQDRQFILSSKKLLLSDSGFYLCAWSVGVAGTYEQYFGPGTRLTVT.

The V call is TRBV12-5, the J call TRBJ1-1, with TRBD1 matching 10 bases. The CDR3 runs 14 residues. The J segment lost 4 bases and the V segment lost 5 bases, leaving 4 bases of the junction unmatched. CDR1 is LGHNT, CDR2 FRNRAP, per germline. The DNA of the CDR3 is TGTGCTAGTGGTATCCGGACAGGGGGCACTGAAGCTTTCTTT. Translation gives CASGIRTGGTEAFF.

CDR3 loop: CASSLFGSESGGEQFF. The CDR3 DNA is TGTGCCAGCAGCTTATTCGGGAGCGAGTCAGGCGGTGAGCAGTTCTTC. The J gene is TRBJ2-1, the V gene TRBV7-2; D perhaps matches TRBD2 (6 bases). Trimming stripped 2 bases from V and 9 bases from J, with 20 bases between. The CDR3 consists of 16 residues. Germline values: CDR1 SGHTA, CDR2 FQGNSA.

The rearrangement links TRBV5-1 to TRBJ2-6; TRBD1 matches 7 bases. V lost 4 bases, J lost 2 bases, and 9 bases stayed unmatched. Germline-derived CDR1 and CDR2 are SGHRS and YFSETQ. This CDR3 has 17 residues. The CDR3 DNA reads as TGCGCCAGCAGCCCTTCCTACAGGGGAGCTGGGGCCAACGTCCTGACTTTC. The encoded protein is CASSPSYRGAGANVLTF. Full variable domain (outside the CDR3, taken from reference TRBV5-1 and TRBJ2-6): KAGVTQTPRYLIKTRGQQVTLSCSPISGHRSVSWYQQTPGQGLQFLFEYFSETQRNKGNFPGRFSGRQFSNSRSEMNVSTLELGDSALYLCASSPSYRGAGANVLTFGAGSRLTVL.

The V call is TRBV7-9, the J call TRBJ2-2; D perhaps matches TRBD1 (5 bases). CDR1 and CDR2 (germline): SEHNR, FQNEAQ (reference sequence). The CDR3 runs 14 residues. V was pared by 2 bases and J by 6 bases, with 10 bases between. CDR3 residues: CASSLRGLAGELFF. The CDR3 DNA reads TGTGCCAGCAGCTTAAGGGGTTTAGCCGGGGAGCTGTTTTTT.

The chain carries TRBV19 and TRBJ1-1; D remains ambiguous. Trimming removed 2 bases from V and 3 bases from J, with 7 bases in between. The CDR3 loop spans 13 amino acids. CDR1 is LNHDA, CDR2 SQIVND, per germline (reference sequence). The CDR3 region has the DNA TGTGCCAGTAGTATACGACGGGACACTGAAGCTTTCTTT. Protein sequence: CASSIRRDTEAFF. Together with reference TRBV19 and TRBJ1-1, the CDR3 gives the full variable domain: DGGITQSPKYLFRKEGQNVTLSCEQNLNHDAMYWYRQDPGQGLRLIYYSQIVNDFQKGDIAEGYSVSREKKESFPLTVTSAQKNPTAFYLCASSIRRDTEAFFGQGTRLTVV.

This clone occurred once. The chain has TRBV5-4 and TRBJ1-4; 10 bases are a match to TRBD1. This CDR3 spans 15 amino acids. CDR1 SGHNT and CDR2 YYREEE come from the germline V gene (reference sequence). V shed 0 bases and J 7 bases; nucleotides not matched to a gene: 3. CDR3 sequence (DNA): TGTGCCAGCAGCTTGGGAGGACAGGGGGGTGAAAAACTGTTTTTT. Protein sequence: CASSLGGQGGEKLFF.